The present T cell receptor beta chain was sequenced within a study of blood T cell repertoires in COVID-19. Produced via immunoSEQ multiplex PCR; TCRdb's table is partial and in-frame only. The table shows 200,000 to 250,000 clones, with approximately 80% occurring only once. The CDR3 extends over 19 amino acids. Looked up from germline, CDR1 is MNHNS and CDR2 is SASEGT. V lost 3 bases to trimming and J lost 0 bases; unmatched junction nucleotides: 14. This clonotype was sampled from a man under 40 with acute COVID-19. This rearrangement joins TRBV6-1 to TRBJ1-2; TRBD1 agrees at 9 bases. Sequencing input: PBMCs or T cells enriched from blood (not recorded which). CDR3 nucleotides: TGTGCCAGCAGTGATGAATTGGGTTTGGGGACAGGGTCTAACTATGGCTACACCTTC. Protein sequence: CASSDELGLGTGSNYGYTF.